These 12 T cell receptor beta chains were sequenced from one sample in a study of blood T cell repertoires in COVID-19. Data came from immunoSEQ multiplex PCR; TCRdb stores just in-frame clones and leaves some out. The sample records around 190,000 clones, roughly 75% being singletons. The specimen sequenced was peripheral blood. These receptors were taken from a man aged 65-85 years with active or convalescent COVID-19.

This clone was counted only a few times. CDR3 protein: CASSLSAEYYGYTF. In DNA form, the CDR3 reads TGTGCCAGCAGTTTATCGGCAGAATACTATGGCTACACCTTC. The V call is TRBV27, the J call TRBJ1-2, with D hard to call. CDR3 length: 14 residues. CDR1 is MNHEY and CDR2 is SMNVEV in the germline V gene (reference sequence). Trimming pared 0 bases from V and 3 bases from J, leaving 8 bases between.

The chain couples TRBV20-1 to TRBJ2-7; tentatively, D is TRBD2 (6 bases). V shed 3 bases and J shed 3 bases, with 12 bases lying between them. Germline CDR1 is DFQATT and CDR2 is SNEGSKA (reference sequence). CDR3 length: 13 residues. CDR3 region: CSASTGTYYEQYF. As DNA, the CDR3 is TGCAGTGCTAGTACCGGGACTTACTACGAGCAGTACTTC.

With regard to this clone: Other nucleotide sequences from this sample produce the same CDR3. Here the CDR3 reads CASNLRGTEAFF. As DNA, the CDR3 is TGTGCCAGCAACCTACGGGGGACTGAAGCTTTCTTT. V and J are TRBV2 and TRBJ1-1, with D possibly matching TRBD1 (5 bases). Germline V gene lookup returns CDR1 SNHLY and CDR2 FYNNEI. V gave up 7 bases and J gave up 5 bases, with 11 bases separating them. The CDR3 is made up of 12 amino acids.

This chain connects TRBV9 to TRBJ2-1; TRBD2 is a possible D gene (6 bases). The CDR3 extends over 16 amino acids. Trimming shortened V by 0 bases and J by 1 base, and 11 bases separated the two germline ends. In germline, CDR1 is SGDLS, CDR2 YYNGEE. CDR3: CASSVDGGISYNEQFF. The CDR3 coding sequence is TGTGCCAGCAGCGTAGATGGGGGGATTTCCTACAATGAGCAGTTCTTC.

The genes are TRBV6-5 and TRBJ2-7; D remains unclear. The CDR3 has 13 amino acids. Between the trimmed V and J ends, which lost 6 bases and 4 bases, there was a span of 13 bases. Germline loops: CDR1 MNHEY, CDR2 SVGAGI. The CDR3 DNA reads as TGTGCCAGCAGCCGAGAGCCGAATTACGAGCAGTACTTC. It is translated as CASSREPNYEQYF.

V gene TRBV19 combines with J gene TRBJ1-5; D gene uncertain. Trimming pared 5 bases from V and 5 bases from J, leaving 10 bases between. The germline V gene encodes CDR1 LNHDA and CDR2 SQIVND (reference sequence). The CDR3 contains 13 residues. The CDR3 protein is CASSFLVDQPQHF. The CDR3 nucleotides read TGTGCCAGTAGTTTTTTAGTGGATCAGCCCCAGCATTTT.

The V gene is TRBV5-1, the J gene TRBJ1-2; 9 bases map to TRBD1. The ends lost 3 bases at V and 4 bases at J; junction bases unmatched: 4. Germline assignment: CDR1 SGHRS and CDR2 YFSETQ. CDR3 size: 14 residues. The CDR3 protein is CASSWGQGGYGYTF. In DNA, the CDR3 is TGCGCCAGCAGCTGGGGACAGGGCGGCTATGGCTACACCTTC.

The V gene is TRBV7-2, the J gene TRBJ2-5, with TRBD2 matching 10 bases. CDR1 and CDR2 (germline): SGHTA, FQGNSA. With 4 bases clipped from V and 5 bases from J, the junction kept 7 bases outside the gene matches. This CDR3 spans 15 amino acids. CDR3 in DNA: TGTGCCAGCAGCTCGCCCACTAGCGGGACTGAGACCCAGTACTTC. It codes for CASSSPTSGTETQYF. Using reference TRBV7-2 and TRBJ2-5 for the parts outside the CDR3, the full variable domain is GAGVSQSPSNKVTEKGKDVELRCDPISGHTALYWYRQSLGQGLEFLIYFQGNSAPDKSGLPSDRFSAERTGGSVSTLTIQRTQQEDSAVYLCASSSPTSGTETQYFGPGTRLLVL.

The chain links TRBV12-3 or TRBV12-4 to TRBJ2-3; a weak D match, TRBD2 (6 bases). The V gene lost 7 bases and the J gene lost 3 bases, with 11 bases spanning the gap. This CDR3 region has 13 residues. The CDR3 here is CASTSRGTDTQYF. The CDR3 DNA follows: TGTGCCAGCACCTCCCGGGGGACAGATACGCAGTATTTT.

The rearrangement uses TRBV18 and TRBJ2-7, with 7 bases identical to TRBD2. CDR1 is KGHSH, CDR2 LQKENI, per germline. The CDR3 sequence is 14 residues long. Germline trimming cut 2 bases from V and 0 bases from J; bases unmatched to any gene: 1. CDR3 in amino acids: CASSPGGDSYEQYF. The CDR3 coding sequence is TGTGCCAGCTCACCAGGGGGGGACTCCTACGAGCAGTACTTC.

This rearrangement joins TRBV6-5 to TRBJ2-1, with 8 nucleotides matching TRBD2. The CDR3 extends over 13 amino acids. After removal of 7 bases from V and 9 bases from J, the junction contained 8 bases not matched to a gene. Germline values: CDR1 MNHEY, CDR2 SVGAGI. CDR3 DNA sequence: TGTGCCAGCACCAATCCGGGGGGGTCTGAGCAGTTCTTC. As protein: CASTNPGGSEQFF.

Only one count was recorded for this clone. The V call is TRBV7-6, the J call TRBJ1-6; the D is unclear. Germline CDR1 is SGHVS and CDR2 is FNYEAQ. Trimming took off 1 base at V and 4 bases at J, with 11 bases between the two ends. CDR3 length: 16 amino acids. The CDR3 nucleotides read TGTGCCAGCAGCTTAGGAGCAGAGACTTATAATTCACCCCTCCACTTT. Its protein product is CASSLGAETYNSPLHF.